The rows below give T cell receptor beta chains drawn from one sample of a study of blood T cell repertoires in COVID-19. Clones were sequenced by immunoSEQ multiplex PCR, and TCRdb holds only the in-frame ones, with some missing. In the table there are approximately 93,000 clones, about four fifths of which are singletons. Sequencing was done on a sample of peripheral blood. The receptors were sampled from a woman of 80 years or more with acute or convalescent COVID-19. The CDR3 runs from the conserved cysteine through the conserved F or W. Each record gives: CDR3 protein, CDR3 DNA, V gene, D gene, clone size, J gene, CDR3 length. The D gene is left open where the match is weak. For some rows the clone size is stated as once, few or many, or as a class when expanded; others skip it.

CASTGWQGKGTDTQYF | TGTGCCAGTACCGGCTGGCAGGGGAAAGGCACAGATACGCAGTATTTT | TRBV19 | - | - | TRBJ2-3 | 16
CASSPRRGNTGELFF | TGTGCCAGCAGCCCCCGGCGGGGGAACACCGGGGAGCTGTTTTTT | TRBV4-2 | - | - | TRBJ2-2 | 15
CASSLQSSTDTQYF | TGTGCCAGCAGTTTGCAGTCTAGCACAGATACGCAGTATTTT | TRBV27 | - | - | TRBJ2-3 | 14
CASSSDRDILQETQYF | TGTGCCAGTAGTAGCGACCGGGACATCCTCCAAGAGACCCAGTACTTC | TRBV19 | - | - | TRBJ2-5 | 16
CASSVAWASYEQYF | TGTGCCAGCAGCGTGGCCTGGGCCTCCTACGAGCAGTACTTC | TRBV9 | - | - | TRBJ2-7 | 14
CASSLQGATYEQYF | TGTGCCAGCAGCTTACAGGGGGCGACCTACGAGCAGTACTTC | TRBV7-9 | TRBD1 | few | TRBJ2-7 | 14
CASLRLASHTGELFF | TGTGCCAGTTTAAGACTAGCGAGTCACACCGGGGAGCTGTTTTTT | TRBV28 | TRBD2 | - | TRBJ2-2 | 15
CASSLLTGGRYNEQFF | TGTGCCAGCAGCCTCTTAACAGGGGGCAGGTACAATGAGCAGTTCTTC | TRBV14 | TRBD1 | - | TRBJ2-1 | 16
CASSLGGVIQYF | TGTGCCAGCAGCTTAGGGGGGGTAATTCAGTACTTC | TRBV11-2 | - | - | TRBJ2-4 | 12
CASSLGVGGWNEQYF | TGCGCCAGCAGCTTGGGGGTCGGAGGGTGGAACGAGCAGTACTTC | TRBV5-1 | - | - | TRBJ2-7 | 15
CASSPPGEQYF | TGTGCCAGCAGCCCCCCGGGGGAGCAGTACTTC | TRBV7-8 | - | - | TRBJ2-7 | 11
CASSLMTGSSNQPQHF | TGTGCCAGCAGCTTAATGACGGGTTCGAGCAATCAGCCCCAGCATTTT | TRBV7-8 | - | once | TRBJ1-5 | 16
CASSPRDRAGYGYTF | TGTGCCAGCAGCCCACGGGACAGGGCAGGCTATGGCTACACCTTC | TRBV7-9 | TRBD1 | once | TRBJ1-2 | 15
CASSYSSGSEQYF | TGTGCCAGCAGTTACAGTAGCGGGAGCGAGCAGTACTTC | TRBV6-2/TRBV6-3 | TRBD2 | - | TRBJ2-7 | 13
CAISNSRDRVGSQETQYF | TGTGCCATCAGTAATAGCCGGGACAGGGTGGGGTCCCAAGAGACCCAGTACTTC | TRBV10-3 | TRBD1 | once | TRBJ2-5 | 18
CASSPPGLAGDEQYF | TGTGCCAGCAGCCCACCGGGACTAGCGGGAGACGAGCAGTACTTC | TRBV6-5 | TRBD2 | - | TRBJ2-7 | 15
CASSLVYNEKLFF | TGTGCCAGCAGCTTGGTCTATAATGAAAAACTGTTTTTT | TRBV11-2 | - | - | TRBJ1-4 | 13